The 12 T cell receptor beta chains presented below share a single source sample, sequenced in a study of shared clonotypes between healthy human individuals. Naivety among CD8 cells was defined by CD45RO negativity and positive CCR7 selection, thereby excluding terminally differentiated effector memory CD45RA+ cells. TCRdb's table, derived via immunoSEQ multiplex PCR, lists solely in-frame clones and lacks some. The data show about 2.1 million clones, around 95% seen once. The sample comprised naive CD8+ T cells from PBMCs. The receptors shown here come from a man between 18 and 35 years old in good health. Some clones in this sample may be carry-over from other donors' samples.

The V call is TRBV4-1, the J call TRBJ2-1; 10 nucleotides line up with TRBD2. The germline V gene has CDR1 MGHRA and CDR2 YSYEKL. This CDR3 has 17 amino acids. V lost 2 bases to trimming and J lost 5 bases; unmatched junction nucleotides: 9. This chain's CDR3 is CASSQSSSGSVHNEQFF. In DNA form, the CDR3 reads TGCGCCAGCAGCCAATCTTCTAGCGGGAGTGTTCACAATGAGCAGTTCTTC.

The chain uses TRBV27 and TRBJ2-7, with TRBD2 matching 11 bases. The CDR3 runs 18 residues. Per the germline V gene, CDR1 is MNHEY and CDR2 is SMNVEV (reference sequence). The J segment lost 3 bases and the V segment lost 1 base, leaving 11 bases of the junction unmatched. The chain's CDR3 is CASSLLPSLGLADYEQYF. The CDR3 DNA is TGTGCCAGCAGTTTATTACCTTCGTTGGGACTAGCGGACTACGAGCAGTACTTC.

The chain carries TRBV7-9 and TRBJ1-1, with D perhaps matching TRBD1 (6 bases). The CDR3 is 15 residues long. Germline CDR1 is SEHNR and CDR2 is FQNEAQ (reference sequence). V was cut by 2 bases and J by 1 base, with 11 bases left in between. DNA for the CDR3: TGTGCCAGCAGCTTATCCGGGACACCGAACACTGAAGCTTTCTTT. Translating gives CASSLSGTPNTEAFF.

This chain joins TRBV4-3 and TRBJ2-5; TRBD2 aligns across 13 bases. CDR1 is LGHNA and CDR2 is YSLEER in the germline V gene. The CDR3 is made up of 18 amino acids. With 6 bases clipped from V and 3 bases from J, the junction kept 13 bases outside the gene matches. The CDR3, as DNA: TGCGCCAGCAGACACCGGACTAGCGGGAGAGCGAGGGAAGAGACCCAGTACTTC. It translates to CASRHRTSGRAREETQYF.

This clone was detected only once. The chain employs TRBV27 and TRBJ1-1; 7 bases align to TRBD1. The germline CDR1 and CDR2 sequences are MNHEY and SMNVEV (reference sequence). The CDR3 has 16 amino acids. V dropped 5 bases and J dropped 0; count of bases not matched to a gene: 9. CDR3 in amino acids: CASSPTLGQMNTEAFF. In DNA, the CDR3 is TGTGCCAGCAGTCCCACTCTGGGACAGATGAACACTGAAGCTTTCTTT.

The rearrangement uses TRBV5-5 and TRBJ2-1; no clear D. Germline lookup yields CDR1 SGHKS and CDR2 YYEKEE (reference sequence). There are 14 residues in the CDR3. The V and J ends lost 0 bases and 7 bases respectively, with 11 bases between them. In DNA form, the CDR3 reads TGTGCCAGCAGCTTGGGACACCCGGTAAATGAGCAGTTCTTC. Amino acids: CASSLGHPVNEQFF.

The count of this clone is one. This chain joins TRBV7-9 and TRBJ2-7; 9 bases fit TRBD2. Germline CDR1 is SEHNR and CDR2 is FQNEAQ (reference sequence). The junction had 4 bases not matched to a gene; V was cut back by 4 bases and J by 0 bases. The CDR3 runs 15 residues. CDR3 sequence reads: CASSSSGASSYEQYF. CDR3 coding DNA: TGTGCCAGCAGCTCTAGCGGGGCCAGCTCCTACGAGCAGTACTTC.

This clone was seen once. V and J are TRBV12-5 and TRBJ2-1, with 13 bases that match TRBD2. Germline V gives CDR1 LGHNT, CDR2 FRNRAP. With V trimmed by 5 bases and J by 1 base, 17 bases remained unmatched. The CDR3 spans 21 residues. The CDR3 sequence: CASGSETSGRALLLSYNEQFF. The CDR3 DNA reads TGTGCTAGTGGTAGCGAAACTAGCGGGAGGGCCCTTTTGTTATCCTACAATGAGCAGTTCTTC.

This chain joins TRBV4-1 and TRBJ1-2, with 7 bases that match TRBD1. V dropped 0 bases and J dropped 4; count of bases not matched to a gene: 5. Germline V gene sequence: CDR1 MGHRA, CDR2 YSYEKL. The CDR3 contains 15 residues. The DNA of the CDR3 is TGCGCCAGCAGCCAAGAACAGGGGTTTGGCTATGGCTACACCTTC. It codes for CASSQEQGFGYGYTF.

This chain uses TRBV4-2 with TRBJ2-7; D is unresolved. The CDR3 runs to 15 residues. Trimming took 1 base from V and 0 from J, leaving 10 bases between them. Germline CDR1 LGHNA, CDR2 YNFKEQ. The CDR3 reads CASSQVSTSSYEQYF. The CDR3 DNA is TGTGCCAGCAGCCAAGTATCCACAAGCTCCTACGAGCAGTACTTC.

The V call is TRBV27, the J call TRBJ1-2; 12 positions agree with TRBD1. V lost 0 bases and J lost 5; bases outside the gene matches: 7. This CDR3 has 17 amino acids. Germline loops: CDR1 MNHEY, CDR2 SMNVEV (reference sequence). CDR3: CASSLSAGQGARYGYTF. CDR3 DNA: TGTGCCAGCAGTTTATCGGCGGGACAGGGGGCGCGGTATGGCTACACCTTC.

The CDR3 region is CASSPTGVYGEQYF. The CDR3 DNA is TGTGCCAGCAGCCCGACAGGGGTTTACGGGGAGCAGTACTTC. The chain has TRBV11-2 and TRBJ2-7; 8 bases line up with TRBD1. The CDR3 runs 14 residues. The V and J ends lost 5 bases and 7 bases, in that order; junction bases with no gene match: 10. The germline gives CDR1 SGHAT, CDR2 FQNNGV.